This TCR beta chain was obtained from a study of shared clonotypes between healthy human individuals. Broader study findings: Sequencing depth was expected to affect clonotype sharing among donors.

Over several immunoSEQ plates, each subset's genomic DNA was distributed in even portions. Libraries were prepared by immunoSEQ multiplex PCR; TCRdb keeps only in-frame clonotypes and omits some of them. Of about 230,000 clones listed, 65% are singletons. The germline V and J ends were trimmed by 6 bases and 6 bases, with 13 bases remaining between them. Germline V gene data show CDR1 as SNHLY and CDR2 as FYNNEI. The CDR3 covers 13 residues. This clone was recorded only once. Its specificity is unknown. The sample taken for sequencing was memory CD4+ T cells sorted from blood. This sample's subset: CD45RA-negative fraction. V usage is TRBV2 and J usage is TRBJ2-3; D possibly corresponds to TRBD1 (8 bases). The clonotype originates from a man younger than 45 in good health. The CDR3 nucleotides are TGTGCCAGCAGCACAGGGGGAGGGGATACGCAGTATTTT. This translates into CASSTGGGDTQYF.